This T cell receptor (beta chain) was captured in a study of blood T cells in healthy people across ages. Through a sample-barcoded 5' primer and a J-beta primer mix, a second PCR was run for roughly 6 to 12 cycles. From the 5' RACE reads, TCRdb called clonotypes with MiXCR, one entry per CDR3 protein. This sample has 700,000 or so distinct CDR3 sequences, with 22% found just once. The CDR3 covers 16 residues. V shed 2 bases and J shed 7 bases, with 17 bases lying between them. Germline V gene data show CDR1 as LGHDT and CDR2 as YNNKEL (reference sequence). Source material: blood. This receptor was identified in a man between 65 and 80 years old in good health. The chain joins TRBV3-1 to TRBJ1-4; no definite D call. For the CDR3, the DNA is TGTGCCAGCAGCCAAACTGAGGCCCAAGGACGTGAAAAACTGTTTTTT. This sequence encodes CASSQTEAQGREKLFF. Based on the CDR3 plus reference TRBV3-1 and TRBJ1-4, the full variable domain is DTAVSQTPKYLVTQMGNDKSIKCEQNLGHDTMYWYKQDSKKFLKIMFSYNNKELIINETVPNRFSPKSPDKAHLNLHINSLELGDSAVYFCASSQTEAQGREKLFFGSGTQLSVL.